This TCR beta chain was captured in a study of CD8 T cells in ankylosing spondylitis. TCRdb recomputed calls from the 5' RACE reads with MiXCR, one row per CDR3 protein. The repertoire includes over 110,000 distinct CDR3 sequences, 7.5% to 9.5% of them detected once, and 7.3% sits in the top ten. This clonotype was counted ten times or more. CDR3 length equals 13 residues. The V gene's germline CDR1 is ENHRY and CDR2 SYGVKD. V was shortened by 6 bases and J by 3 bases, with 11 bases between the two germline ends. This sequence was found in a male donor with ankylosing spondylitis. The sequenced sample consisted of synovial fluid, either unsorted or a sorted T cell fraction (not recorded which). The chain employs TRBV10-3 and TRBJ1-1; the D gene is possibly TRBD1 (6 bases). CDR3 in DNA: TGTGCCATCAGAGAGGGGGAGGACACTGAAGCTTTCTTT. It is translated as CAIREGEDTEAFF.